This is a list of T cell receptor beta chains from one sample in a study of blood T cell repertoires in COVID-19. Assay: immunoSEQ multiplex PCR; the TCRdb copy retains only in-frame clones and omits some. The repertoire holds around 200,000 clones, with 80% to 90% as singletons. Specimen: peripheral blood. The receptor set was obtained from a woman aged 50 to 60 with acute or convalescent COVID-19. CDR3s include the opening cysteine and the closing phenylalanine or tryptophan. Each record gives: V gene, clone size, D gene, J gene, CDR3 DNA, CDR3 protein. A D gene is named only where the DNA matches it firmly. Clone size is stated in some rows and not others, as once, few, many or a class when expanded.

v_gene: TRBV5-1; abundance: NA; d_gene: NA; j_gene: TRBJ2-3; CDR3nt: TGCGCCAGCAGCTTAGTCCCAGGAGGTACCGATACGCAGTATTTT; CDR3aa: CASSLVPGGTDTQYF
v_gene: TRBV5-6; abundance: NA; d_gene: TRBD2; j_gene: TRBJ2-3; CDR3nt: TGTGCCAGCAGCTTCTGGCGGGAGACTACAGATACGCAGTATTTT; CDR3aa: CASSFWRETTDTQYF
v_gene: TRBV24-1; abundance: NA; d_gene: NA; j_gene: TRBJ2-3; CDR3nt: TGTGCCACCAGGACTTCGCGGGGGCTCACAGATACGCAGTATTTT; CDR3aa: CATRTSRGLTDTQYF
v_gene: TRBV6-1; abundance: NA; d_gene: TRBD2; j_gene: TRBJ2-7; CDR3nt: TGTGCCAGCAGTGAAGGGTTAGCGGGAGGGTACGAGCAGTACTTC; CDR3aa: CASSEGLAGGYEQYF
v_gene: TRBV7-2; abundance: few; d_gene: NA; j_gene: TRBJ1-4; CDR3nt: TGTGCCAGCAGCTTAGACGGGGAAGCAACTAATGAAAAACTGTTTTTT; CDR3aa: CASSLDGEATNEKLFF
v_gene: TRBV6-1; abundance: NA; d_gene: TRBD2; j_gene: TRBJ2-3; CDR3nt: TGTGCCAGCAGTGAGATGGTGGCGGGAGGGACAACAGATACGCAGTATTTT; CDR3aa: CASSEMVAGGTTDTQYF
v_gene: TRBV20-1; abundance: once; d_gene: NA; j_gene: TRBJ2-3; CDR3nt: TGCAGTGCTTCCCCCGCAGATACGCAGTATTTT; CDR3aa: CSASPADTQYF
v_gene: TRBV18; abundance: NA; d_gene: TRBD2; j_gene: TRBJ2-1; CDR3nt: TGTGCCAGCTCACCACCGGATCTAGCGGCTATCTCCGGGGAGCAGTTCTTC; CDR3aa: CASSPPDLAAISGEQFF
v_gene: TRBV2; abundance: once; d_gene: TRBD1; j_gene: TRBJ2-2; CDR3nt: TGTGCCAGCAGCGACCCTGGGACAGTGAACACCGGGGAGCTGTTTTTT; CDR3aa: CASSDPGTVNTGELFF
v_gene: TRBV6-5; abundance: once; d_gene: NA; j_gene: TRBJ2-3; CDR3nt: TGTGCCAGCATGGCGGGTGCAGATACGCAGTATTTT; CDR3aa: CASMAGADTQYF
v_gene: TRBV6-6; abundance: NA; d_gene: TRBD2; j_gene: TRBJ2-5; CDR3nt: TGTGCCAGCAGTTATCGCAGCGGGAGAGGTCGAGAGACCCAGTACTTC; CDR3aa: CASSYRSGRGRETQYF
v_gene: TRBV20-1; abundance: NA; d_gene: TRBD1; j_gene: TRBJ2-7; CDR3nt: TGCAGTGCTAGTGGGACAGGGGTTTTCGAGCAGTACTTC; CDR3aa: CSASGTGVFEQYF
v_gene: TRBV21-1; abundance: NA; d_gene: NA; j_gene: TRBJ1-2; CDR3nt: TGTGCCAGCAGCAAAGAGAGGAGGGCCACTAACTATGGCTACACCTTC; CDR3aa: CASSKERRATNYGYTF
v_gene: TRBV9; abundance: NA; d_gene: TRBD1; j_gene: TRBJ1-3; CDR3nt: TGTGCCAGCAGCGCCCGACAGGGAAAGGCTGGAAACACCATATATTTT; CDR3aa: CASSARQGKAGNTIYF
v_gene: TRBV24-1; abundance: once; d_gene: TRBD2; j_gene: TRBJ2-3; CDR3nt: TGTGCCACCAGTGATAGACTAGCCGGAACAGATACGCAGTATTTT; CDR3aa: CATSDRLAGTDTQYF
v_gene: TRBV28; abundance: once; d_gene: TRBD1; j_gene: TRBJ1-2; CDR3nt: TGTGCCAGCAGTCCAGGACAGGGAATCTATGGCTACACCTTC; CDR3aa: CASSPGQGIYGYTF
v_gene: TRBV5-6; abundance: NA; d_gene: TRBD1; j_gene: TRBJ2-3; CDR3nt: TGTGCCAGCAGCTCAGGGGGCGTAGATACGCAGTATTTT; CDR3aa: CASSSGGVDTQYF
v_gene: TRBV5-5; abundance: few; d_gene: NA; j_gene: TRBJ1-1; CDR3nt: TGTGCCAGCAGCTTGGAGCCGTTCAACACTGAAGCTTTCTTT; CDR3aa: CASSLEPFNTEAFF
v_gene: TRBV21-1; abundance: NA; d_gene: NA; j_gene: TRBJ2-7; CDR3nt: TGTGCCAGCAGCAAACAATCATACCCCCAGGGACAGGGGTTCTACGAGCAGTACTTC; CDR3aa: CASSKQSYPQGQGFYEQYF
v_gene: TRBV3-1/TRBV3-2; abundance: NA; d_gene: NA; j_gene: TRBJ1-4; CDR3nt: TGTGCCAGCAGCCAAGCAGACGCGGGGTTAAAACTGTTTTTT; CDR3aa: CASSQADAGLKLFF
v_gene: TRBV28; abundance: many; d_gene: TRBD2; j_gene: TRBJ2-3; CDR3nt: TGTGCCAGCAGTCCAGCGGGGAGCACAGATACGCAGTATTTT; CDR3aa: CASSPAGSTDTQYF
v_gene: TRBV11-2; abundance: NA; d_gene: TRBD2; j_gene: TRBJ2-1; CDR3nt: TGTGCCAGCAGCGAGAGAATTACTAGCGGGAGGGGACATGATGAGCAGTTCTTC; CDR3aa: CASSERITSGRGHDEQFF